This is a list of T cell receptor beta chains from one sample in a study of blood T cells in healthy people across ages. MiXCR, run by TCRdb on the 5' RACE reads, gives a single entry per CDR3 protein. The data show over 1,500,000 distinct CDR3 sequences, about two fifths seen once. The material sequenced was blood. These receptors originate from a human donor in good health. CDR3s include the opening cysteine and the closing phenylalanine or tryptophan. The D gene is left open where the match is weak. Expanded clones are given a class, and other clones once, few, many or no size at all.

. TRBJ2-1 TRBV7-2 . CASSLFTVGNEQFF TGTGCCAGCAGCTTATTTACGGTCGGCAATGAGCAGTTCTTC
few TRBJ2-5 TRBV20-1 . CSAQRFLGSHKQYF TGCAGTGCTCAACGTTTCTTAGGGAGCCACAAGCAGTACTTC
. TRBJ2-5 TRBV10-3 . CASSFGRTGAQYF TGTGCCAGCAGTTTTGGCAGAACGGGGGCCCAGTACTTC
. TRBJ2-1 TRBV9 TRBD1 CASSVGGQGGYNEQFF TGTGCCAGCAGCGTAGGGGGACAGGGGGGCTACAATGAGCAGTTCTTC
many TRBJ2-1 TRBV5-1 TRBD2 CASSLDGGGYNEQFF TGCGCCAGCAGCTTGGACGGGGGGGGGTACAATGAGCAGTTCTTC
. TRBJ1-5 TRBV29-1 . CSVASGASNQPQHF TGCAGCGTCGCTTCAGGGGCCAGCAATCAGCCCCAGCATTTT
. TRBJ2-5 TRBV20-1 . CSASAGLLRGETQYF TGCAGTGCTAGTGCCGGGCTCCTGAGGGGGGAGACCCAGTACTTC
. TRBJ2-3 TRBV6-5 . CASKLVVAGDTQYF TGTGCCAGCAAGCTCGTCGTGGCGGGAGATACGCAGTATTTT
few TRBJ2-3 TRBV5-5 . CASSLLGTSTDAQYF TGTGCCAGCAGCTTGCTTGGAACTAGCACAGATGCGCAGTATTTT
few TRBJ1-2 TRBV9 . CASSPGRSNYGYTF TGTGCCAGCAGCCCTGGGCGATCTAACTATGGCTACACCTTC
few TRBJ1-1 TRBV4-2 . CASSQEKTLNTEAFF TGTGCCAGCAGCCAGGAAAAGACGCTGAACACTGAAGCTTTCTTT
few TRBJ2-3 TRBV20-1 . CSARTPGLDTQYF TGCAGTGCTAGAACCCCTGGCCTCGATACGCAGTATTTT
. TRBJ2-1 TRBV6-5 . CASSYGVSSYEQFF TGTGCCAGCAGTTACGGAGTTTCCTCCTACGAGCAGTTCTTC
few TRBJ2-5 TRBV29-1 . CSVEFSQETQYF TGCAGCGTTGAGTTCAGTCAAGAGACCCAGTACTTC
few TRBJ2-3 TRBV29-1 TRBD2 CSVGMGGGAADTQYF TGCAGCGTTGGAATGGGCGGGGGGGCAGCAGATACGCAGTATTTT
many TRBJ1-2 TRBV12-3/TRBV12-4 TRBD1 CASTQGNGYTF TGTGCCAGCACACAGGGGAATGGCTACACCTTC
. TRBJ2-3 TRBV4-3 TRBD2 CASSQGVSGGRTDTQYF TGCGCCAGCAGCCAAGGGGTTAGCGGGGGACGCACAGATACGCAGTATTTT
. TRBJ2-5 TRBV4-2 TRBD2 CASSQLLAVETQYF TGTGCCAGCAGCCAACTCCTAGCGGTAGAGACCCAGTACTTC
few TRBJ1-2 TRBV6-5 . CASNPPEGGYTF TGTGCCAGCAACCCCCCGGAGGGGGGCTACACCTTC
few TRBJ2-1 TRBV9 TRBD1 CASSPRTGGTEQFF TGTGCCAGCAGCCCGCGGACAGGGGGCACTGAGCAGTTCTTC
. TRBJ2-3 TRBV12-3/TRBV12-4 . CASSLPGRGLSDAQYF TGTGCCAGCAGTCTCCCGGGACGGGGGTTGTCAGATGCGCAGTATTTT
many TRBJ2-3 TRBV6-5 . CASSYSWTDSTDTQYF TGTGCCAGCAGTTACTCCTGGACAGATTCCACAGATACGCAGTATTTT
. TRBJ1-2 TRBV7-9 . CASSLATGSNGYTF TGTGCCAGCAGCCTGGCGACAGGTTCGAATGGCTACACCTTC
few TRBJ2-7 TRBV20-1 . CSAKPLVGQYF TGCAGTGCGAAACCCCTAGTAGGGCAGTACTTC
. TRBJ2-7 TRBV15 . CATSRGASYEQYF TGTGCCACCTCCCGGGGGGCCTCCTACGAGCAGTACTTC
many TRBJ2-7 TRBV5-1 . CASSVFTGISEQYF TGCGCCAGCAGCGTATTCACAGGGATATCCGAGCAGTACTTC
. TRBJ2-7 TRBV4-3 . CASSLFAYSTYEQNF TGCGCCAGCAGCTTATTTGCGTACTCGACCTACGAGCAGAACTTC
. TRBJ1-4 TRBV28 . CASSFEGVFNEKLFF TGTGCCAGCAGTTTTGAGGGGGTTTTTAATGAAAAACTGTTTTTT
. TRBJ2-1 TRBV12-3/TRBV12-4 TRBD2 CASSYTKRGGWVQFF TGTGCCAGCAGTTATACTAAGCGGGGGGGCTGGGTACAGTTCTTC
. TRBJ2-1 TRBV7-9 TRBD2 CASSPSGTSNEQFF TGTGCCAGCAGCCCGTCCGGGACTAGCAATGAGCAGTTCTTC
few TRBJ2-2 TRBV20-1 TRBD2 CSARVGTSGGHGELFF TGCAGTGCTAGAGTAGGGACTAGCGGGGGCCACGGGGAGCTGTTTTTT
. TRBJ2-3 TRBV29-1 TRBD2 CSAPLGAGGTDTQYF TGCAGCGCTCCTTTGGGAGCGGGGGGCACAGATACGCAGTATTTT
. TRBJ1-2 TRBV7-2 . CASSPDSSTYGYTF TGTGCCAGCAGTCCTGATTCGTCCACCTATGGCTACACCTTC
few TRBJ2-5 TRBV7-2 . CASSWVGGQETQYF TGTGCCAGCAGCTGGGTAGGGGGGCAAGAGACCCAGTACTTC
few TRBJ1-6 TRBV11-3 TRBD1 CASSRRSGTGGNSPLHF TGTGCCAGCAGCCGACGGTCCGGGACAGGGGGCAATTCACCCCTCCACTTT
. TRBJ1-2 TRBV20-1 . CSATYREGYGYTF TGCAGTGCAACATACAGGGAGGGATACGGCTACACCTTC
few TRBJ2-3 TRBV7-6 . CASSSAGGIRDTQYF TGTGCCAGCAGCTCCGCGGGTGGGATCAGAGATACGCAGTATTTT
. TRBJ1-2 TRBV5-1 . CAGSLDGAQYGYTF TGCGCCGGCAGCTTGGACGGGGCGCAATATGGCTACACCTTC
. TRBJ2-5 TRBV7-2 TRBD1 CASSRAGTGGGEQYF TGTGCCAGCAGTCGAGCCGGGACAGGGGGCGGAGAGCAGTACTTC
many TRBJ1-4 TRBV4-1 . CASSQEGSFNEKLFF TGCGCCAGCAGCCAAGAGGGGTCCTTTAATGAAAAACTGTTTTTT
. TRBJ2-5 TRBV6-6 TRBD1 CVSSYPDRGSEETQYF TGTGTCAGCAGTTACCCGGACAGGGGATCAGAAGAGACCCAGTACTTC
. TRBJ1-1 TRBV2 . CASSEIGNLAFF TGTGCCAGCAGTGAGATCGGGAACTTGGCTTTCTTT
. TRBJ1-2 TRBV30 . CAWSQRGGGYTF TGTGCCTGGAGTCAAAGGGGGGGCGGCTACACCTTC
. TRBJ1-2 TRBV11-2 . CASSLDWGYGYTF TGTGCCAGCAGCTTAGACTGGGGCTATGGCTACACCTTC
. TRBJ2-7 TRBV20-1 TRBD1 CRAGDSYEQYF TGCAGGGCAGGGGACAGCTACGAGCAGTACTTC
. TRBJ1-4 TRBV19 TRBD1 CAVSRQGGTNEKLFF TGTGCCGTGTCTCGACAGGGCGGAACTAATGAAAAACTGTTTTTT
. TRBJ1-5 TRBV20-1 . CSARVRGRGFQPQHF TGCAGTGCTAGAGTCAGGGGACGCGGGTTTCAGCCCCAGCATTTT
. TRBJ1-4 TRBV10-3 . CAISESLGTNEKLFF TGTGCCATCAGTGAGTCGCTAGGGACTAATGAAAAACTGTTTTTT
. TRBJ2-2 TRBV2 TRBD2 CASSVSGGADTGELFF TGTGCCAGCAGTGTCAGCGGGGGGGCCGACACCGGGGAGCTGTTTTTT
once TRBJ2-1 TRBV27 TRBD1 CASSLSGRQGTYNEQFF TGTGCCAGCAGTCTCTCAGGGAGACAGGGCACCTACAATGAGCAGTTCTTC
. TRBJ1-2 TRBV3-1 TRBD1 CASSRTGVLGYTF TGTGCCAGCAGCCGGACAGGGGTTCTCGGCTACACCTTC
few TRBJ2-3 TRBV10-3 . CAISADTDTQYF TGTGCCATCAGTGCGGACACAGATACGCAGTATTTT
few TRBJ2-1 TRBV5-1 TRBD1 CASSLATGGNEQFF TGTGCCAGCAGCTTAGCGACAGGGGGAAATGAGCAGTTCTTC
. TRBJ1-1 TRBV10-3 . CARAGPDWNTEAFF TGTGCCAGGGCAGGGCCGGATTGGAACACTGAAGCTTTCTTT
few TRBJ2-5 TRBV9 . CASSVAGAQETQYF TGTGCCAGCAGCGTAGCTGGGGCGCAAGAGACCCAGTACTTC
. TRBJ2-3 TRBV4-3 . CASSHILGGGDTQYF TGCGCCAGCAGCCACATCCTAGGAGGGGGAGATACGCAGTATTTT
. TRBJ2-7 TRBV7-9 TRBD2 CASSLSAGGPNEQYF TGTGCCAGCAGCTTATCAGCGGGGGGGCCTAACGAGCAGTACTTC
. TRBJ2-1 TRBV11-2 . CASSFPTGRGGLAISSYNEQFF TGTGCCAGCAGCTTCCCTACCGGGCGTGGGGGGCTGGCAATAAGCTCCTACAATGAGCAGTTCTTC
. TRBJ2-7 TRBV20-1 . CSALPAGSYEQYF TGCAGTGCTCTCCCGGCAGGGAGTTACGAGCAGTACTTC